A selection of T cell receptor beta chains follows, all from one sample in a study of shared clonotypes between healthy human individuals. Here immunoSEQ multiplex PCR was the method, and the copy in TCRdb shows in-frame clones only, minus some. The table records some 2,000,000 clones, about 95% of them present only once. The sample consisted of naive CD8+ T cells sorted from blood. The receptors come from a man younger than 35 in good health. CDR3s include the opening cysteine and the closing phenylalanine or tryptophan.

>TRBV5-1|TRBJ1-4
CASSLDGSTNEKLFF
>TRBV18|TRBJ2-7
CASSLRDGGFEQYF
>TRBV5-1|TRBJ2-7
CASSWGDSLSYEQYF
>TRBV6-5|TRBJ1-1
CASSNSGTGRIEAFF
>TRBV7-9|TRBJ2-1
CASSLRRYSSYNEQFF
>TRBV4-1|TRBJ1-5
CASSPPQAEYSNQPQHF
>TRBV5-8|TRBJ2-5
CASSWRETVETQYF
>TRBV28|TRBJ2-7
CASSRTGESYEQYF
>TRBV6-5|TRBJ2-1
CASSLLVGLSSNEQFF
>TRBV7-9|TRBJ2-1
CASSLVGNNEQFF
>TRBV2|TRBJ2-5
CASSEAPSGTVDRETQYF
>TRBV29-1|TRBJ2-2
CSVARTGGNTGELFF
>TRBV19|TRBJ2-7
CASSIFAKSSYEQYF
>TRBV5-1|TRBJ1-1
CASSLEQLSGMNTEAFF